The clone carrying this TCR beta chain was seen a few times. The antigen remains undetermined. Constant-region reverse primers amplified full-length variable regions, followed by semi-nested Nested Universal Primer A PCR. One entry per CDR3 protein results from TCRdb running MiXCR on the 5' RACE reads. The sample carries over 45,000 distinct CDR3 sequences, about 26% recorded once. The germline V gene encodes CDR1 SGHRS and CDR2 YFSETQ. The V and J ends lost 4 bases and 2 bases, in that order; junction bases with no gene match: 7. The CDR3 spans 16 residues. The sorted Tregs were CD4+CD25+CD127-/low cells. General study results and limits: Larger-cohort validation covered only one TCR beta V-J rearrangement. Tumor memory CD4+ T cell TCR gene usage clustered with blood and lymph node memory CD4+ cells and lymph node naive CD4+ cells. Tumor Treg TCRs overlapped most with tumor naive CD4+ cells.

This chain uses TRBV5-1 with TRBJ2-2; 8 bases agree with TRBD1. The sequencing input was tumor-infiltrating Tregs sorted from the breast tumor. This sequence was found in a female donor with breast cancer. The CDR3 region has the DNA TGCGCCAGCAGCCACCGGACAGGGACAAACACCGGGGAGCTGTTTTTT. Translated: CASSHRTGTNTGELFF.